What follows are 22 T cell receptor beta chains derived from one specimen sequenced in a study of beta chain features in type 1 diabetes. General study points: TCRB CDR3s were moderately but significantly shorter in Type 1 diabetes patients in all four CD4+ subsets.

The entirety of the isolated RNA underwent reverse transcription, so expressed TCRB transcripts were sequenced. Sequencing used immunoSEQ multiplex PCR; TCRdb keeps in-frame clones, though not all of them. The sample has under 300,000 clones, around 22% seen once. Their antigen targets remain unknown. The specimen sequenced was naive CD4+ T cells from blood. The source is a woman under 40 with type 1 diabetes.

The CDR3 is CATSRVLGLAGGDTGELFF. In DNA form, the CDR3 reads TGTGCCACCAGCAGAGTTCTGGGACTAGCGGGAGGCGACACCGGGGAGCTGTTTTTT. The rearrangement uses TRBV15 and TRBJ2-2; 15 nucleotides align to TRBD2. Per germline, CDR1 LNHNV and CDR2 YYDKDF (reference sequence). This CDR3 spans 19 amino acids. The V and J ends lost 1 base and 3 bases, in that order; junction bases with no gene match: 6.

V is TRBV9 and J is TRBJ2-1; no reliable D call. The germline gives CDR1 SGDLS, CDR2 YYNGEE. The V and J ends lost 0 bases and 6 bases respectively, with 10 bases between them. CDR3 length: 14 amino acids. CDR3 nucleotides: TGTGCCAGCAGCGTAGGCACCAGAGGCAATGAGCAGTTCTTC. It specifies CASSVGTRGNEQFF. The full variable domain, completed using reference TRBV9 and TRBJ2-1, is DSGVTQTPKHLITATGQRVTLRCSPRSGDLSVYWYQQSLDQGLQFLIQYYNGEERAKGNILERFSAQQFPDLHSELNLSSLELGDSALYFCASSVGTRGNEQFFGPGTRLTVL.

The sample holds a few counts of this clone. The chain recombines TRBV30 with TRBJ1-1, with 7 bases fitting TRBD1. CDR3 length: 15 residues. CDR1 GTSNPN and CDR2 SVGIG come from the germline V gene (reference sequence). J gave up 0 bases and V 5 bases, and 9 bases lay outside the gene matches. As DNA, the CDR3 is TGTGCCTGGTTGGGACAGCGGAGACTGAACACTGAAGCTTTCTTT. Translating gives CAWLGQRRLNTEAFF.

CDR3 sequence: CASSVAGYTGELFF. CDR3 coding DNA: TGTGCCAGCAGCGTAGCAGGTTACACCGGGGAGCTGTTTTTT. The chain employs TRBV9 and TRBJ2-2, with D unresolved. The CDR3 spans 14 residues. Trimming stripped 0 bases from V and 3 bases from J, with 6 bases between. CDR1 is SGDLS, CDR2 YYNGEE, per germline.

This clone showed up just a few times. This chain links TRBV4-1 with TRBJ1-2; weak D call: TRBD1 (6 bases). Trimming took 0 bases from V and 1 from J, leaving 15 bases between them. Germline V gene sequence: CDR1 MGHRA, CDR2 YSYEKL. The CDR3 sequence is 17 residues long. This CDR3 reads CASSQDITGWNNYGYTF. The CDR3 nucleotides read TGCGCCAGCAGCCAAGATATCACAGGGTGGAATAACTATGGCTACACCTTC.

This clone was counted only a few times. J is TRBJ2-7 and V is TRBV29-1; 10 bases agree with TRBD2. The CDR3 is 13 residues long. CDR1 SQVTM and CDR2 ANQGSEA come from the germline V gene. V was pared by 6 bases and J by 2 bases, with 4 bases of the junction left unmatched. Here the CDR3 reads CSVRTSGAYEQYF. DNA for the CDR3: TGCAGCGTCCGGACTAGCGGAGCCTACGAGCAGTACTTC.

This clone occurred a few times. The chain carries TRBV30 and TRBJ2-1; D might be TRBD2 (5 bases). Per the germline V gene, CDR1 is GTSNPN and CDR2 is SVGIG (reference sequence). V was clipped by 3 bases and J by 0 bases, with 15 bases between them. CDR3 size: 16 residues. CDR3 bases: TGTGCCTGGAGACTAATTAGCGCGAGCTCCTACAATGAGCAGTTCTTC. Its protein is CAWRLISASSYNEQFF.

The chain carries TRBV5-1 and TRBJ2-7; the D gene is possibly TRBD1 (6 bases). From germline, CDR1 is SGHRS and CDR2 YFSETQ. Trimming took 0 bases from V and 2 from J, leaving 9 bases between them. The CDR3 contains 14 residues. The CDR3 spells CASSLDRAAYEQYF. In nucleotides, the CDR3 is TGCGCCAGCAGCTTGGACAGGGCGGCCTACGAGCAGTACTTC. The full variable domain, with the rest looked up from reference TRBV5-1 and TRBJ2-7, is KAGVTQTPRYLIKTRGQQVTLSCSPISGHRSVSWYQQTPGQGLQFLFEYFSETQRNKGNFPGRFSGRQFSNSRSEMNVSTLELGDSALYLCASSLDRAAYEQYFGPGTRLTVT.

This clone was found a few times. V is TRBV15 and J is TRBJ2-4; 9 bases agree with TRBD2. CDR3 size: 18 residues. In germline, CDR1 is LNHNV, CDR2 YYDKDF (reference sequence). V shed 0 bases, J shed 1 base, and the junction held 7 bases outside the gene matches. CDR3 residues: CATSREGGGALAKNIQYF. The DNA for the CDR3 is TGTGCCACCAGCAGAGAAGGCGGGGGGGCCTTGGCCAAAAACATTCAGTACTTC.

The chain recombines TRBV15 with TRBJ2-7; 9 bases align to TRBD1. Germline V gene sequence: CDR1 LNHNV, CDR2 YYDKDF (reference sequence). This CDR3 contains 15 residues. V lost 5 bases to trimming and J lost 2 bases; unmatched junction nucleotides: 7. CDR3 sequence (DNA): TGTGCCACCAGCCGACAGGGGGGCAGAGCCTACGAGCAGTACTTC. Protein product: CATSRQGGRAYEQYF.

V gene TRBV29-1 combines with J gene TRBJ2-7; the D gene is possibly TRBD1 (6 bases). Trimming removed 1 base from V and 3 bases from J, with 16 bases in between. CDR1 SQVTM and CDR2 ANQGSEA come from the germline V gene. This CDR3 region has 15 residues. This CDR3 reads CSVEGEQGSGYEQYF. In nucleotides, the CDR3 is TGCAGCGTTGAAGGGGAACAGGGTTCGGGCTACGAGCAGTACTTC.

This clone was seen more than once but under ten times. The rearrangement joins TRBV9 to TRBJ2-3, with D unresolved. V was clipped by 0 bases and J by 4 bases, with 9 bases between them. Germline CDR1 and CDR2: SGDLS and YYNGEE. The CDR3 spans 14 residues. CDR3 residues: CASSVESGADTQYF. In DNA form, the CDR3 reads TGTGCCAGCAGCGTAGAATCGGGTGCAGATACGCAGTATTTT.

This chain connects TRBV19 to TRBJ2-1; 11 bases map to TRBD1. This CDR3 is 13 amino acids long. The germline gives CDR1 LNHDA, CDR2 SQIVND (reference sequence). Losses at the gene ends were 5 bases for V and 8 bases for J; bases not matched to a gene: 2. The DNA of the CDR3 is TGTGCCAGTAGTCAGGGACAGGGGGATGAGCAGTTCTTC. Its protein is CASSQGQGDEQFF.

The CDR3 DNA sequence: TGTGCCAGCTCACCGGCCAGTGTCGATGAGCAGTTCTTC. This codes for CASSPASVDEQFF. V and J are TRBV18 and TRBJ2-1; D remains ambiguous. CDR1 is KGHSH and CDR2 is LQKENI in the germline V gene. Deletions cut 3 bases from V and 8 bases from J, with 11 bases between. The CDR3 runs to 13 residues.

This chain links TRBV11-3 with TRBJ2-1, with a weak D call TRBD1 (5 bases). The V gene lost 5 bases and the J gene lost 8 bases, with 19 bases spanning the gap. CDR3 length: 15 residues. Germline-derived CDR1 and CDR2 are SGHNT and YENEEA. CDR3 residues: CASSQGGWTPHEQFF. The CDR3 region has the DNA TGTGCCAGCAGCCAGGGTGGGTGGACCCCCCATGAGCAGTTCTTC.

The genes are TRBV6-5 and TRBJ2-6; D is unresolved. Germline CDR1 reads MNHEY; CDR2 reads SVGAGI. The length of the CDR3 is 13 residues. Trimming removed 4 bases at V and 2 bases at J, with 3 bases between. CDR3 sequence reads: CASSSPGANVLTF. The CDR3 nucleotides read TGTGCCAGCAGTTCTCCTGGGGCCAACGTCCTGACTTTC.

This clone was found a few times. CDR3 sequence: CAWSRDRGGWQPQHF. In DNA, the CDR3 is TGTGCCTGGAGTCGAGACAGGGGCGGTTGGCAGCCCCAGCATTTT. The J gene is TRBJ1-5, the V gene TRBV30; TRBD1 agrees at 8 bases. V was pared by 2 bases and J by 7 bases, with 10 bases of the junction left unmatched. Germline V gene lookup returns CDR1 GTSNPN and CDR2 SVGIG (reference sequence). This CDR3 contains 15 residues.

This rearrangement joins TRBV5-1 to TRBJ2-3, with 11 bases aligning to TRBD2. The germline V gene has CDR1 SGHRS and CDR2 YFSETQ. The CDR3 contains 17 residues. V trimming: 4 bases; J trimming: 5 bases; junction bases outside the gene matches: 12. CDR3 sequence reads: CASSVTGTSGVVDTQYF. The CDR3 DNA sequence: TGCGCCAGCAGCGTCACAGGGACTAGCGGTGTGGTAGATACGCAGTATTTT.

This chain connects TRBV27 to TRBJ1-5, with no clear D. There are 12 residues in the CDR3. Germline V lookup: CDR1 MNHEY, CDR2 SMNVEV (reference sequence). V lost 0 bases, J lost 7 bases, and 4 bases lay in between. CDR3 protein: CASSLSLQPQHF. Here the CDR3 DNA reads TGTGCCAGCAGTTTATCGCTACAGCCCCAGCATTTT.

The J gene is TRBJ1-5, the V gene TRBV4-1; weak D call: TRBD1 (5 bases). From germline, CDR1 is MGHRA and CDR2 YSYEKL. V was clipped by 8 bases and J by 0 bases, with 11 bases between them. The CDR3 is 14 amino acids. For the CDR3, the DNA is TGCGCCAGCGCCCAGGGCCTTAGCAATCAGCCCCAGCATTTT. This sequence encodes CASAQGLSNQPQHF.

This clone was counted between two and nine times. The chain combines TRBV18 with TRBJ1-1; no definite D call. V lost 0 bases and J 3 bases, leaving 14 bases between the germline ends. The CDR3 has 16 residues. Per the germline V gene, CDR1 is KGHSH and CDR2 is LQKENI. CDR3 sequence reads: CASSPPAAMPYTEAFF. CDR3 nucleotides: TGTGCCAGCTCACCACCGGCGGCGATGCCCTACACTGAAGCTTTCTTT.

CDR3 DNA sequence: TGTGCCAGCAGCAACGGGGATGCAACTAATGAAAAACTGTTTTTT. This translates into CASSNGDATNEKLFF. The genes are TRBV6-1 and TRBJ1-4; D uncertain. From germline, CDR1 is MNHNS and CDR2 SASEGT. The CDR3 consists of 15 residues. V dropped 6 bases and J dropped 0 bases, with 11 bases sitting between them.